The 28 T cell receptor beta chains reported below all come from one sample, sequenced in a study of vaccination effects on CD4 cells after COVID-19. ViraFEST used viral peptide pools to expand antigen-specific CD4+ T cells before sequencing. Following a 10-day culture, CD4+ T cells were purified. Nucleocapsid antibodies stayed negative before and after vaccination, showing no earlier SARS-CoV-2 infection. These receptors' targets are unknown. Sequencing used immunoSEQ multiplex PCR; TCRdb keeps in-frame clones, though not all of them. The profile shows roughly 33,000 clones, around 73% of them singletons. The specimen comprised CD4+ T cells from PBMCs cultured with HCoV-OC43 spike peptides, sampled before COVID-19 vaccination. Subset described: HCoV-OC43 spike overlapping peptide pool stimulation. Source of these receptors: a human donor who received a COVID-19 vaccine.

CDR3 amino acids: CASSDGTRPGSWETQYF. The CDR3 DNA follows: TGCGCCAGCAGCGACGGGACTAGGCCCGGGTCGTGGGAGACCCAGTACTTC. The chain uses TRBV5-1 and TRBJ2-5; 8 nucleotides align to TRBD2. Trimming at V came to 4 bases and at J to 5 bases, leaving 16 bases not matched to a gene. The CDR3 has 17 residues. CDR1 and CDR2 from the germline V gene are SGHRS and YFSETQ.

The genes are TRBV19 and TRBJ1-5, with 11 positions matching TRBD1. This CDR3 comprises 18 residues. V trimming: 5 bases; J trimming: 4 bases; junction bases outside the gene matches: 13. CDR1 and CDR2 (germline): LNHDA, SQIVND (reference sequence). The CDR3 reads CASSGWTGGAKGNQPQHF. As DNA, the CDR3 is TGTGCCAGTAGTGGGTGGACAGGGGGCGCGAAGGGAAATCAGCCCCAGCATTTT.

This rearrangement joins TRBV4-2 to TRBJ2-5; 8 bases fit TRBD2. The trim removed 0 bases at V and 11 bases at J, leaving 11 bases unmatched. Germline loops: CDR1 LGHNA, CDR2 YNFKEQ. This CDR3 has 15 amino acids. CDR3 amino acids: CASSQDRGTSSRQYF. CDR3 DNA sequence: TGTGCCAGCAGCCAAGATAGAGGGACTAGTTCGAGGCAGTACTTC.

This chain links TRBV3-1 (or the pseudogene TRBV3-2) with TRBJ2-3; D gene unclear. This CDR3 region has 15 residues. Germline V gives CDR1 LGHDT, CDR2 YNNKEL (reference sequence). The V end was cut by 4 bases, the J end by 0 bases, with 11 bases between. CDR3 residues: CASSPAASSTDTQYF. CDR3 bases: TGTGCCAGCAGCCCCGCCGCTTCTAGCACAGATACGCAGTATTTT.

CDR3 in amino acids: CASSYSLAGANVLTF. CDR3 sequence (DNA): TGTGCCAGCAGTTACTCACTAGCTGGGGCCAACGTCCTGACTTTC. The chain links TRBV6-2 or TRBV6-3 to TRBJ2-6, with D possibly TRBD2 on 5 matching bases. The CDR3 length is 15 residues. Germline V gene sequence: CDR1 MNHEY, CDR2 SVGEGT. V gave up 0 bases and J gave up 2 bases, with 5 bases separating them.

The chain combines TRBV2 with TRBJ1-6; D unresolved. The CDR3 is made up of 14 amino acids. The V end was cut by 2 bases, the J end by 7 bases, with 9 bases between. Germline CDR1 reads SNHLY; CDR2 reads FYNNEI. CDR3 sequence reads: CASSEYTSNSPLHF. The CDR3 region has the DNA TGTGCCAGCAGTGAATACACTTCGAATTCACCCCTCCACTTT. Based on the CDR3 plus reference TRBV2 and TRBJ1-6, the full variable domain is EPEVTQTPSHQVTQMGQEVILRCVPISNHLYFYWYRQILGQKVEFLVSFYNNEISEKSEIFDDQFSVERPDGSNFTLKIRSTKLEDSAMYFCASSEYTSNSPLHFGNGTRLTVT.

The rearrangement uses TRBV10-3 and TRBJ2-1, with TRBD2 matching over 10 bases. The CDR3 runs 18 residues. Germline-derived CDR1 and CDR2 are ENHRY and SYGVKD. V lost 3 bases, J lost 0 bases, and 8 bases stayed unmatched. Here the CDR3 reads CAISDSSGGALSYNEQFF. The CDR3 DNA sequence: TGTGCCATCAGTGATTCAAGCGGGGGGGCCCTCTCCTACAATGAGCAGTTCTTC.

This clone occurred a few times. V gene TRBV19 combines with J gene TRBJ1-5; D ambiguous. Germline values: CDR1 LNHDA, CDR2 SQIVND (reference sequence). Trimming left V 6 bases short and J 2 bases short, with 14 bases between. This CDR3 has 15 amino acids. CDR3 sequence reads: CASRTGKTGNQPQHF. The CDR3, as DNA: TGTGCCAGTAGAACGGGGAAGACGGGCAATCAGCCCCAGCATTTT.

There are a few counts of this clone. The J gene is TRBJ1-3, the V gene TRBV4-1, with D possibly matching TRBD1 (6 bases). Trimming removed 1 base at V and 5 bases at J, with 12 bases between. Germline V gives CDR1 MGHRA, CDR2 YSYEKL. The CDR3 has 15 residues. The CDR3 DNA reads TGCGCCAGCAGCCAAGGGGCGGGGGCTAGAAACACCATATATTTT. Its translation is CASSQGAGARNTIYF.

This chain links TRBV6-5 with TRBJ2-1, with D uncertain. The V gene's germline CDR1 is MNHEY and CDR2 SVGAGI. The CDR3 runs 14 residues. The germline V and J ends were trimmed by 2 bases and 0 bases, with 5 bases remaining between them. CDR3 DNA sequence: TGTGCCAGCAGTTACGGAAGCTCCTACAATGAGCAGTTCTTC. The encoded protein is CASSYGSSYNEQFF.

CDR3 sequence reads: CASSSSQRGGLYEQYF. CDR3 DNA: TGTGCCAGCAGCTCAAGCCAGCGGGGGGGCCTTTACGAGCAGTACTTC. This sequence joins TRBV7-9 and TRBJ2-7; TRBD2 agrees at 10 bases. The CDR3 is made up of 16 amino acids. J gave up 4 bases and V 4 bases, and 10 bases lay outside the gene matches. The germline CDR1 and CDR2 sequences are SEHNR and FQNEAQ (reference sequence).

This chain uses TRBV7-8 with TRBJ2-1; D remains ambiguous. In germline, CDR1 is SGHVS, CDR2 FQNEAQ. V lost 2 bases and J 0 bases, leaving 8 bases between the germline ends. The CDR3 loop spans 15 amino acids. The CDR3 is CASSLTPSSYNEQFF. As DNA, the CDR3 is TGTGCCAGCAGCTTAACCCCGAGCTCCTACAATGAGCAGTTCTTC.

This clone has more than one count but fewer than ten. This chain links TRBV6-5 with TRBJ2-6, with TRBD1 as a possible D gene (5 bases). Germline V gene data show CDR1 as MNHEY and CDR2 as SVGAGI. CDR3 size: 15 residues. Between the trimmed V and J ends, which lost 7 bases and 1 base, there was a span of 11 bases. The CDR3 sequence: CASNPQGSGANVLTF. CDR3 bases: TGTGCCAGCAACCCCCAGGGATCTGGGGCCAACGTCCTGACTTTC.

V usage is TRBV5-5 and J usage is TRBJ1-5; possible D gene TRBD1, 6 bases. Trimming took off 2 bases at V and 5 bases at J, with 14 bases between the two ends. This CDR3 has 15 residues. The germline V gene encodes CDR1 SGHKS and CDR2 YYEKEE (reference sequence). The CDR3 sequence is CASSFGGRQDQPQHF. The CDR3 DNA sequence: TGTGCCAGCAGCTTCGGGGGGCGGCAGGATCAGCCCCAGCATTTT.

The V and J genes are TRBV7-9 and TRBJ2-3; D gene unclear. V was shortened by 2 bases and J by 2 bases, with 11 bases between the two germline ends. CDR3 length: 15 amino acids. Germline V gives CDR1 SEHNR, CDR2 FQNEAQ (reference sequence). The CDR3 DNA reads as TGTGCCAGCAGCTTAATGGGGAAAACCACAGATACGCAGTATTTT. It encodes CASSLMGKTTDTQYF.

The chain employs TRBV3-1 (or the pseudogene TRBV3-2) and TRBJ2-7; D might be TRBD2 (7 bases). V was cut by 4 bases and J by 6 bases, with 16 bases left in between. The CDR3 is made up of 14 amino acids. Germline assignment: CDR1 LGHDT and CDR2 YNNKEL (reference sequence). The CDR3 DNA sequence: TGTGCCAGCAGCCTGATCGGGGGGCAGGGCGAGCAGTACTTC. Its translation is CASSLIGGQGEQYF.

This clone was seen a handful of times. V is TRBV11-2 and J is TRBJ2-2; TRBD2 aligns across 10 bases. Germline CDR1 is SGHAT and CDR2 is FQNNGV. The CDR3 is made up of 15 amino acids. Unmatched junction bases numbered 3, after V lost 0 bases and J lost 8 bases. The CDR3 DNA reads TGTGCCAGCAGCTTAGAACCTAGCGGGAGTGGGGAGCTGTTTTTT. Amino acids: CASSLEPSGSGELFF. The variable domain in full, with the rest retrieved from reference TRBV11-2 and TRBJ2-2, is EAGVAQSPRYKIIEKRQSVAFWCNPISGHATLYWYQQILGQGPKLLIQFQNNGVVDDSQLPKDRFSAERLKGVDSTLKIQPAKLEDSAVYLCASSLEPSGSGELFFGEGSRLTVL.

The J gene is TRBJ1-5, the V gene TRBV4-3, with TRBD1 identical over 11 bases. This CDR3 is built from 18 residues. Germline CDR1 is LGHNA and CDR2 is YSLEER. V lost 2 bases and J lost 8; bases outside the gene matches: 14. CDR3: CASSQTGTGGPIGEPQHF. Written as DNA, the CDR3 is TGCGCCAGCAGCCAAACCGGGACAGGGGGACCAATAGGGGAGCCCCAGCATTTT.

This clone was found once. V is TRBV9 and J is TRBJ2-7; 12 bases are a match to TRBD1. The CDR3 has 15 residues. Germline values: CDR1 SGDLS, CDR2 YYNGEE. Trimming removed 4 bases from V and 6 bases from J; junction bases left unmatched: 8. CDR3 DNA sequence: TGTGCCAGCAGCACCCGGGACAGGGGGCGGGCCGAGCAGTACTTC. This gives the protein CASSTRDRGRAEQYF.

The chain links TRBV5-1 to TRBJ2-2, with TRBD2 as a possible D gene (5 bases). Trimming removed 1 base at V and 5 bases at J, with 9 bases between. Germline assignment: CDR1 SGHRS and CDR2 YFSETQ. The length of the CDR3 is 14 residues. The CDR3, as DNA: TGCGCCAGCAGCTTGCGGGATATTACCGGGGAGCTGTTTTTT. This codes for CASSLRDITGELFF.

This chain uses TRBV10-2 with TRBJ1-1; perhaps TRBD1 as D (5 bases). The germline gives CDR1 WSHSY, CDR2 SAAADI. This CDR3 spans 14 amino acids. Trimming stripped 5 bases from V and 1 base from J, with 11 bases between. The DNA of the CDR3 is TGCGCCAGCAGTTGGGACGGTCAGAACACTGAAGCTTTCTTT. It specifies CASSWDGQNTEAFF.

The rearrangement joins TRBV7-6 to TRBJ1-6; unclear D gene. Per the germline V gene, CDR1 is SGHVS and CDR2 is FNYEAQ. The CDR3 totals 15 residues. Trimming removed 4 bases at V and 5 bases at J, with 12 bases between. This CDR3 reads CASSSWGTDNSPLHF. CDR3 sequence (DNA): TGTGCCAGCAGCTCATGGGGAACCGATAATTCACCCCTCCACTTT.

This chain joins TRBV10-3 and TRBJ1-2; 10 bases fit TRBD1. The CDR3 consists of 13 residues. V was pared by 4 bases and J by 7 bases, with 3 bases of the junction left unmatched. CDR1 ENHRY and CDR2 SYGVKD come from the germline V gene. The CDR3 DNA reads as TGTGCCATCAGTGCGGGACAGGGGTCTGGCTACACCTTC. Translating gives CAISAGQGSGYTF.

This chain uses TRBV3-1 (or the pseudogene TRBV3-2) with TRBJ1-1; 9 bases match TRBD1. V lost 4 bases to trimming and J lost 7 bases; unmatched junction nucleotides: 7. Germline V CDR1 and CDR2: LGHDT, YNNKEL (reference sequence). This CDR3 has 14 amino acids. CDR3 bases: TGTGCCAGCAGCCCCACGGGGACAGGGTATGAAGCTTTCTTT. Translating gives CASSPTGTGYEAFF.

The CDR3 region has the DNA TGTGCCAGCAGCTTAACTAGCGGGGAAGTTTATACGCAGTATTTT. Protein sequence: CASSLTSGEVYTQYF. The rearrangement joins TRBV11-3 to TRBJ2-3, with 10 bases matching TRBD2. The CDR3 extends over 15 amino acids. The germline V gene encodes CDR1 SGHNT and CDR2 YENEEA. Trimming at V came to 2 bases and at J to 7 bases, leaving 6 bases not matched to a gene.

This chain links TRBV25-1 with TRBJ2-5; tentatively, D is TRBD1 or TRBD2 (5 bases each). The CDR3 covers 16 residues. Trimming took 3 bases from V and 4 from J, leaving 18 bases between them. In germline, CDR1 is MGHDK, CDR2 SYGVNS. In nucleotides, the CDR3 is TGTGCCAGCAGTGACTGGGTCAGACGGGACCCAGAGACCCAGTACTTC. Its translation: CASSDWVRRDPETQYF.

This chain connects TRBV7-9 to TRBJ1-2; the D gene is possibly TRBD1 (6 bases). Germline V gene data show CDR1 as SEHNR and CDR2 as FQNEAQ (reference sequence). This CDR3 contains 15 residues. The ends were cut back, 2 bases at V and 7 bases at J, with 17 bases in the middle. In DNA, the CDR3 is TGTGCCAGCAGCTTAACCGGGACAAGGATGAGTGGCTACACCTTC. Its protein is CASSLTGTRMSGYTF.

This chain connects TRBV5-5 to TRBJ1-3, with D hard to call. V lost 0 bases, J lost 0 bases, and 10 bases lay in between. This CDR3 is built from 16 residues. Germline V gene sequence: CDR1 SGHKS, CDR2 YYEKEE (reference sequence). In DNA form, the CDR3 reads TGTGCCAGCAGCTTGGCCGGGGATCTCTCTGGAAACACCATATATTTT. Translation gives CASSLAGDLSGNTIYF.